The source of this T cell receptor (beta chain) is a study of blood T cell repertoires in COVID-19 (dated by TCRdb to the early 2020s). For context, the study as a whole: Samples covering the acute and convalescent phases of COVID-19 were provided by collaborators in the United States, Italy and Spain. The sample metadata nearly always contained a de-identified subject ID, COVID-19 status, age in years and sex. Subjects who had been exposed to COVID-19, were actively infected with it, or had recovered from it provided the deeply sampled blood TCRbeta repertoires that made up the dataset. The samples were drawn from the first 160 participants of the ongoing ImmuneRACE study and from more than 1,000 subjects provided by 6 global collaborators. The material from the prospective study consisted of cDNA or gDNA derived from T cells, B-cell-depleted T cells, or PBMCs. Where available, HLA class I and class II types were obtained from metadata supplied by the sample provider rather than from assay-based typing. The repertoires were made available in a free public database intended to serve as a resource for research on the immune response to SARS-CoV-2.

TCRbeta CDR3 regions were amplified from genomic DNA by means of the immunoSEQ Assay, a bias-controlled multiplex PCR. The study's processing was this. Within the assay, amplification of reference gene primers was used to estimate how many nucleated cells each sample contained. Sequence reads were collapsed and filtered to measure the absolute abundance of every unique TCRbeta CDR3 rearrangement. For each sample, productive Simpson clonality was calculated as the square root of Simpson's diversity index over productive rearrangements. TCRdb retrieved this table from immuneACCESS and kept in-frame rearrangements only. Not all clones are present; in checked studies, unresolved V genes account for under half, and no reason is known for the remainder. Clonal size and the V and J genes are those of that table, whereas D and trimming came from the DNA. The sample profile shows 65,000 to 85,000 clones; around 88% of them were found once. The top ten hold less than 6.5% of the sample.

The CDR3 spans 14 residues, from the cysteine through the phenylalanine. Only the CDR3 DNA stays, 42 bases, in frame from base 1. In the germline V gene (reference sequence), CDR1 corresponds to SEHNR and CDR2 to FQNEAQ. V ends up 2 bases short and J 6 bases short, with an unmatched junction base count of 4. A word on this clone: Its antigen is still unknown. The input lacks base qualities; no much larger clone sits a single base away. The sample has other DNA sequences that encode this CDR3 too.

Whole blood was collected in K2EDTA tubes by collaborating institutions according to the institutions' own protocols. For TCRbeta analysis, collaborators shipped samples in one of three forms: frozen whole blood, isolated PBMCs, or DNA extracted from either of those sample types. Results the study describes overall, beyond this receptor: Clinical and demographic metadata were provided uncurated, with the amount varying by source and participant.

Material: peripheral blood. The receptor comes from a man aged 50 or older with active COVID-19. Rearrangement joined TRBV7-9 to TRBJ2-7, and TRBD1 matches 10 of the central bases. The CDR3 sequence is CASSLPGQGSEQYF. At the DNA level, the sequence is TGTGCCAGCAGCTTACCGGGACAGGGGAGCGAGCAGTACTTC.